This T cell receptor beta chain was sequenced during a study of blood T cells in healthy people across ages. The second PCR ran about 6 to 11 cycles with a sample-barcoded 5' primer and J-beta primers. Every cDNA molecule bore a tag from a template-switch adaptor containing 12 random nucleotides. MiXCR, run by TCRdb on the 5' RACE reads, gives a single entry per CDR3 protein. Of about 1.8 million distinct CDR3 sequences detected, 40% to 55% appear once; the ten largest clones hold less than 2.5%. This clonotype was seen just once. Germline V gene lookup returns CDR1 MNHEY and CDR2 SVGEGT. This CDR3 has 15 amino acids. V was pared by 7 bases and J by 1 base, with 14 bases between. The draw of peripheral blood yielded approximately 11 milliliters from each donor.

This chain joins TRBV6-2 or TRBV6-3 and TRBJ2-4; the D gene could be TRBD1 or TRBD2 (7 bases each). The clonotype comes from a woman aged 40 to 49 in good health. The sample consisted of blood. Here the CDR3 reads CASTQGGGAKNIQYF. CDR3 in DNA: TGTGCCAGCACCCAGGGAGGGGGCGCCAAAAACATTCAGTACTTC.